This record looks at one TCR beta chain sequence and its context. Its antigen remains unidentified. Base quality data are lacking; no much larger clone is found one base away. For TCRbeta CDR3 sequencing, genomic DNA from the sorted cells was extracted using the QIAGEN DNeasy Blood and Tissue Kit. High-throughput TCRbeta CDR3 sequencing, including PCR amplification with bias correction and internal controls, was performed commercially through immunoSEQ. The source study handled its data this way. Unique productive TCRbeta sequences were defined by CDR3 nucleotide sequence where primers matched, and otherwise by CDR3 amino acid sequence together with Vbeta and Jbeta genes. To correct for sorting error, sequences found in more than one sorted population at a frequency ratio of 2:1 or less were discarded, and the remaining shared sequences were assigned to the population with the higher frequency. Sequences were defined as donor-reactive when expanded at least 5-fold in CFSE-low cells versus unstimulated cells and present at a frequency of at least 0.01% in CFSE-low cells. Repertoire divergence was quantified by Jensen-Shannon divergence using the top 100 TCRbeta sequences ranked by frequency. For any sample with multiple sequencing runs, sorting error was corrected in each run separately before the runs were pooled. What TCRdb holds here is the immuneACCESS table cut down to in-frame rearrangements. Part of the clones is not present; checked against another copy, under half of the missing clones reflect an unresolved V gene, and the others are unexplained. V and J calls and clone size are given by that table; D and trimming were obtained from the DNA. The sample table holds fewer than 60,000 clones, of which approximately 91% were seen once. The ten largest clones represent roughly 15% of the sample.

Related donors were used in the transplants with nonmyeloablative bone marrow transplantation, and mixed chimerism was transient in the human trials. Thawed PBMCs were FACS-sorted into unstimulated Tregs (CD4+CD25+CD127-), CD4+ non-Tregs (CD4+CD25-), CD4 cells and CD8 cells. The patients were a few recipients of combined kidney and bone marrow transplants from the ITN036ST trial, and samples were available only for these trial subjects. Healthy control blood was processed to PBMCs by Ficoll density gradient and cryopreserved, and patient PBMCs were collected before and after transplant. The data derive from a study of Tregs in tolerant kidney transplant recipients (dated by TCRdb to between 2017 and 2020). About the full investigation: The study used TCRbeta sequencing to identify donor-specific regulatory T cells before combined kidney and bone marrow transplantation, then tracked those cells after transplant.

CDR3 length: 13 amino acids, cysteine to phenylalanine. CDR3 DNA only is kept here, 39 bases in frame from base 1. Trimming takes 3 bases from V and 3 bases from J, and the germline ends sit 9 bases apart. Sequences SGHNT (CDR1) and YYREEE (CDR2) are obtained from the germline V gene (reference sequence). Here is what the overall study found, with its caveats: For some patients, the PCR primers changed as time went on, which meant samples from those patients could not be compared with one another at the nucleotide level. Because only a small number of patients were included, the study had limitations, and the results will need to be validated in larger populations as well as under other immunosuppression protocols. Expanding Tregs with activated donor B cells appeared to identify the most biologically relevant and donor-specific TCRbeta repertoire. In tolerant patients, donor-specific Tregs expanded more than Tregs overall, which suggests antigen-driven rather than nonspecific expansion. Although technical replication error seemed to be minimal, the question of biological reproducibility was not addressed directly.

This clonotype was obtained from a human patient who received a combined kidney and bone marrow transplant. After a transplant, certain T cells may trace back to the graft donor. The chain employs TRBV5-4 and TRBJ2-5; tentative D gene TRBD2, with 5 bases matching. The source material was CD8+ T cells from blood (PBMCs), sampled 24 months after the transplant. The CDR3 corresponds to CASSSGLEETQYF. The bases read TGTGCCAGCAGCTCCGGACTGGAAGAGACCCAGTACTTC.